The 10 T cell receptor beta chains below come from one sample, sequenced in a study of OX40 agonist ivuxolimab in advanced cancers. Clones were read by immunoSEQ multiplex PCR, and TCRdb kept only the in-frame ones, dropping some. The data show 25,000 to 35,000 clones, almost 85% seen once. The sequences come from CD4+ or CD8+ T cells sorted from blood, collected in a trial of the OX40 agonist ivuxolimab. These receptors all come from an adult with an advanced solid tumor such as melanoma, head and neck, liver or kidney cancer.

V gene TRBV4-1 combines with J gene TRBJ1-5; TRBD1 might be the D (5 bases). With 1 base removed from V and 5 bases from J, the gap between germline ends came to 12 bases. CDR3 size: 15 residues. Germline V gene sequence: CDR1 MGHRA, CDR2 YSYEKL. CDR3 loop: CASSQVRAGDQPQHF. The CDR3 nucleotides read TGCGCCAGCAGCCAAGTAAGGGCGGGGGATCAGCCCCAGCATTTT.

This clone has only one observation. The V call is TRBV21-1, the J call TRBJ2-7; the table's D gene call, TRBD1, was not cross checked with the DNA. TRBV21-1 is given as a pseudogene. The CDR3 is 13 residues long. In nucleotides, the CDR3 is TGTGCCAGCAGCTCTCAGGCAACCTACGAGCAGTACTTC. Translated, it gives CASSSQATYEQYF.

This chain joins TRBV7-3 and TRBJ2-7; D is possibly TRBD1 or TRBD2 (6 bases each). Trimming took 4 bases from V and 3 from J, leaving 16 bases between them. CDR3 length: 15 residues. Per germline, CDR1 SGHTA and CDR2 FQGTGA. This CDR3 is CASSSFGGSGYEQYF. The DNA of the CDR3 is TGTGCCAGCAGCTCTTTCGGGGGCAGCGGCTACGAGCAGTACTTC.

The rearrangement joins TRBV7-9 to TRBJ2-5, with 7 bases aligning to TRBD1. This CDR3 has 13 residues. CDR1 and CDR2 from the germline V gene are SEHNR and FQNEAQ (reference sequence). Trimming at V came to 5 bases and at J to 1 base, leaving 1 base not matched to a gene. The CDR3 loop is CASSGDSQETQYF. The CDR3 region has the DNA TGTGCCAGCAGCGGGGACAGCCAAGAGACCCAGTACTTC.

J is TRBJ1-1 and V is TRBV10-3; TRBD1 is a possible D gene (6 bases). Deletions cut 8 bases from V and 0 bases from J, with 13 bases between. The length of the CDR3 is 14 residues. Per germline, CDR1 ENHRY and CDR2 SYGVKD. CDR3 sequence: CAIGEGGLNTEAFF. The CDR3, as DNA: TGTGCCATCGGAGAGGGGGGCCTGAACACTGAAGCTTTCTTT.

The V and J genes are TRBV10-2 and TRBJ1-5, with 9 bases identical to TRBD1. The V gene end was trimmed by 8 bases and the J gene end by 6 bases; junction bases not matched to a gene: 11. This CDR3 region has 15 residues. Germline lookup yields CDR1 WSHSY and CDR2 SAAADI. This chain's CDR3 is CASGTDRGIGQPQHF. As DNA, the CDR3 is TGCGCCAGCGGGACCGACAGGGGGATCGGTCAGCCCCAGCATTTT.

This chain uses TRBV9 with TRBJ2-7; TRBD1 might be the D (6 bases). CDR1 and CDR2 (germline): SGDLS, YYNGEE. Trimming stripped 3 bases from V and 6 bases from J, with 10 bases between. The CDR3 runs to 12 residues. The CDR3 DNA is TGTGCCAGCAGCGCCGGGACAAGCGAGCAGTACTTC. Its protein is CASSAGTSEQYF. The full variable domain, with the rest looked up from reference TRBV9 and TRBJ2-7, is DSGVTQTPKHLITATGQRVTLRCSPRSGDLSVYWYQQSLDQGLQFLIQYYNGEERAKGNILERFSAQQFPDLHSELNLSSLELGDSALYFCASSAGTSEQYFGPGTRLTVT.

The J gene is TRBJ2-7, the V gene TRBV30; D might be TRBD1 (5 bases). The CDR3 runs to 13 residues. Germline CDR1 reads GTSNPN; CDR2 reads SVGIG (reference sequence). Trimming pared 2 bases from V and 0 bases from J, leaving 8 bases between. The CDR3 bases are TGTGCCTGGAGTAAGGACACCTCCTACGAGCAGTACTTC. Its protein product is CAWSKDTSYEQYF. The full variable domain, rest sourced from reference TRBV30 and TRBJ2-7, is SQTIHQWPATLVQPVGSPLSLECTVEGTSNPNLYWYRQAAGRGLQLLFYSVGIGQISSEVPQNLSASRPQDRQFILSSKKLLLSDSGFYLCAWSKDTSYEQYFGPGTRLTVT.

The CDR3 here is CASSYTTGSVEKLFF. Here the CDR3 DNA reads TGTGCCAGCAGTTACACGACAGGGTCGGTTGAAAAACTGTTTTTT. The V and J genes are TRBV6-6 and TRBJ1-4; 7 nucleotides agree with TRBD1. Per the germline V gene, CDR1 is MNHNY and CDR2 is SVGAGI (reference sequence). The length of the CDR3 is 15 residues. Trimming removed 2 bases from V and 7 bases from J; junction bases left unmatched: 7.

The rearrangement joins TRBV28 to TRBJ2-7; perhaps TRBD1 as D (5 bases). Per the germline V gene, CDR1 is MDHEN and CDR2 is SYDVKM. The CDR3 is made up of 16 amino acids. The germline V and J ends were trimmed by 5 bases and 0 bases, with 17 bases remaining between them. This CDR3 is CASSPHSGADSYEQYF. CDR3 nucleotide sequence: TGTGCCAGCAGTCCCCACAGTGGGGCAGACTCCTACGAGCAGTACTTC.